One and the same sample provided the 8 T cell receptor beta chains below, sequenced in a study of beta chain features in type 1 diabetes. Sequenced material consisted of expressed TCRB transcripts (all of the isolated RNA was reverse transcribed). Repertoires were generated with immunoSEQ multiplex PCR, while TCRdb's copy carries only in-frame clones and drops some. The repertoire holds around 500,000 clones, with around 10% as singletons. Sequenced material: naive CD4+ T cells from blood. These TCRs come from a woman younger than 35 in good health.

There are a few counts of this clone. The chain links TRBV7-9 to TRBJ1-2; the D is unclear. The CDR3 totals 14 residues. V was pared by 5 bases and J by 3 bases, with 13 bases between. CDR1 is SEHNR, CDR2 FQNEAQ, per germline (reference sequence). The CDR3: CASSRNSSYYGYTF. CDR3 bases: TGTGCCAGCAGCCGAAACAGTAGCTACTATGGCTACACCTTC. Full variable domain (missing parts from reference TRBV7-9 and TRBJ1-2): DTGVSQNPRHKITKRGQNVTFRCDPISEHNRLYWYRQTLGQGPEFLTYFQNEAQLEKSRLLSDRFSAERPKGSFSTLEIQRTEQGDSAMYLCASSRNSSYYGYTFGSGTRLTVV.

This clone has a handful of counts. The chain links TRBV5-6 to TRBJ1-2; D is unclear. CDR1 is SGHDT and CDR2 is YYEEEE in the germline V gene. The CDR3 spans 12 residues. Trimming removed 5 bases from V and 1 base from J, with 6 bases in between. The CDR3 is CASRLNNYGYTF. CDR3 sequence (DNA): TGTGCCAGCAGACTGAATAACTATGGCTACACCTTC.

The V call is TRBV7-2, the J call TRBJ2-5; 14 nucleotides agree with TRBD2. Germline trimming cut 5 bases from V and 6 bases from J; bases unmatched to any gene: 5. Looked up from germline, CDR1 is SGHTA and CDR2 is FQGNSA. The CDR3 totals 15 residues. CDR3 region: CASSLTSGGAQTQYF. The CDR3 nucleotides are TGTGCCAGCAGCCTGACTAGCGGGGGGGCGCAGACCCAGTACTTC.

The chain links TRBV2 to TRBJ2-5, with D hard to call. CDR1 is SNHLY, CDR2 FYNNEI, per germline. Trimming cost V 2 bases and J 5 bases, with 6 bases left between them. The CDR3 contains 12 residues. CDR3: CASSERWETQYF. DNA of the CDR3: TGTGCCAGCAGTGAACGGTGGGAGACCCAGTACTTC.

The chain's CDR3 is CASGLRGGTGELFF. CDR3 nucleotide sequence: TGTGCCAGCGGTCTACGGGGCGGGACCGGGGAGCTGTTTTTT. This sequence joins TRBV9 and TRBJ2-2; either TRBD1 or TRBD2 may supply D (5 bases each). There are 14 residues in the CDR3. Germline V CDR1 and CDR2: SGDLS, YYNGEE. V lost 7 bases and J 5 bases, leaving 15 bases between the germline ends.

The chain combines TRBV28 with TRBJ2-3; possible D gene TRBD2, 6 bases. The ends were cut back, 6 bases at V and 9 bases at J, with 7 bases in the middle. Germline-derived CDR1 and CDR2 are MDHEN and SYDVKM. The CDR3 consists of 10 residues. Here the CDR3 DNA reads TGTGCCAGCAGCGCGGGAACGCAGTATTTT. Its protein product is CASSAGTQYF. Complete variable domain (other parts from reference TRBV28 and TRBJ2-3): DVKVTQSSRYLVKRTGEKVFLECVQDMDHENMFWYRQDPGLGLRLIYFSYDVKMKEKGDIPEGYSVSREKKERFSLILESASTNQTSMYLCASSAGTQYFGPGTRLTVL.

The rearrangement joins TRBV18 to TRBJ2-7; TRBD1 aligns across 11 bases. Looked up from germline, CDR1 is KGHSH and CDR2 is LQKENI. Germline trimming cut 6 bases from V and 3 bases from J; bases unmatched to any gene: 7. The CDR3 has 15 amino acids. CDR3 sequence (DNA): TGTGCCAGCTCGCTTACCGGGACAGGGGGCTACGAGCAGTACGTC. Translating gives CASSLTGTGGYEQYV.

The table lists this clone with a few counts. The chain recombines TRBV4-3 with TRBJ2-1; the D gene is possibly TRBD1 (6 bases). This CDR3 is 14 amino acids long. V was trimmed by 0 bases and J by 5 bases, leaving 8 bases between them. Germline V gene data show CDR1 as LGHNA and CDR2 as YSLEER. The CDR3 DNA is TGCGCCAGCAGCCAAGACAGGGGAAACAATGAGCAGTTCTTC. It yields the protein CASSQDRGNNEQFF.